The 32 T cell receptor beta chains in this list originate from one sample, sequenced in a study of OX40 agonist ivuxolimab in advanced cancers. Assay: immunoSEQ multiplex PCR; the TCRdb copy retains only in-frame clones and omits some. The table lists approximately 37,000 clones, about 74% of them singletons. This material consisted of CD4+ or CD8+ T cells sorted from blood, taken in a trial of the OX40 agonist ivuxolimab. These receptors were taken from an adult with an advanced solid tumor such as melanoma, head and neck, liver or kidney cancer.

This chain uses TRBV5-1 with TRBJ1-1; a possible D gene is TRBD1 (6 bases). In germline, CDR1 is SGHRS, CDR2 YFSETQ. This CDR3 has 14 amino acids. V was pared by 6 bases and J by 1 base, with 13 bases between. The CDR3 region is CASNPPGENTEAFF. As DNA, the CDR3 is TGCGCCAGCAACCCCCCAGGGGAGAACACTGAAGCTTTCTTT.

The chain carries TRBV18 and TRBJ1-1, with 7 bases identical to TRBD1. The CDR3 loop spans 14 amino acids. The ends lost 6 bases at V and 3 bases at J; junction bases unmatched: 7. From germline, CDR1 is KGHSH and CDR2 LQKENI. CDR3 protein: CASSQGQYDTEAFF. The DNA for the CDR3 is TGTGCCAGCTCCCAGGGACAGTACGACACTGAAGCTTTCTTT. The whole variable domain, remainder taken from reference TRBV18 and TRBJ1-1, is NAGVMQNPRHLVRRRGQEARLRCSPMKGHSHVYWYRQLPEEGLKFMVYLQKENIIDESGMPKERFSAEFPKEGPSILRIQQVVRGDSAAYFCASSQGQYDTEAFFGQGTRLTVV.

V usage is TRBV28 and J usage is TRBJ1-1; 7 nucleotides match TRBD1. Germline V gives CDR1 MDHEN, CDR2 SYDVKM. CDR3 length: 13 residues. The J segment lost 9 bases and the V segment lost 6 bases, leaving 10 bases of the junction unmatched. DNA for the CDR3: TGTGCCAGCAGACGACAGGGTATCGGGAAAGCTTTCTTT. Protein sequence: CASRRQGIGKAFF.

This clone was counted a single time. The chain is built from TRBV30 and TRBJ1-4, with 8 bases fitting TRBD1. With V trimmed by 0 bases and J by 4 bases, 4 bases remained unmatched. CDR3 length: 15 amino acids. In germline, CDR1 is GTSNPN, CDR2 SVGIG (reference sequence). The CDR3 protein is CAWSVRDRGNEKLFF. In nucleotides, the CDR3 is TGTGCCTGGAGTGTACGAGACAGGGGTAATGAAAAACTGTTTTTT.

V usage is TRBV7-9 and J usage is TRBJ2-1, with TRBD2 matching over 13 bases. In germline, CDR1 is SEHNR, CDR2 FQNEAQ (reference sequence). The CDR3 is 17 amino acids. With V trimmed by 5 bases and J by 3 bases, 7 bases remained unmatched. The CDR3 DNA sequence: TGTGCCAGCAGCCCAGGACTAGCGGGGGACCTCTACAATGAGCAGTTCTTC. Its translation: CASSPGLAGDLYNEQFF.

The chain recombines TRBV10-1 with TRBJ2-1; 14 nucleotides match TRBD2. CDR1 and CDR2 (germline): WNHNN, SYGVQD (reference sequence). Losses at the gene ends were 0 bases for V and 10 bases for J; bases not matched to a gene: 2. This CDR3 is 15 amino acids long. The CDR3 nucleotides are TGCGCCAGCAGTGAGTCGGGACTAGCGGGGGCCGAGCAGTTCTTC. This codes for CASSESGLAGAEQFF.

The chain has TRBV2 and TRBJ1-1; tentatively, D is TRBD1 (5 bases). CDR3 size: 13 residues. The germline V gene has CDR1 SNHLY and CDR2 FYNNEI. V lost 10 bases and J lost 5, with 17 bases in between. The CDR3 protein is CATFRDGVTEAFF. CDR3 DNA sequence: TGTGCCACTTTCCGGGACGGAGTAACTGAAGCTTTCTTT.

The CDR3 spells CASSLGSTKNIQYF. The CDR3 DNA follows: TGCGCCAGCAGCTTGGGGTCCACCAAAAACATTCAGTACTTC. The chain combines TRBV5-1 with TRBJ2-4; D unresolved. The germline V gene has CDR1 SGHRS and CDR2 YFSETQ. This CDR3 spans 14 amino acids. Trimming removed 0 bases at V and 2 bases at J, with 6 bases between.

The chain has TRBV5-1 and TRBJ2-1; 15 nucleotides align to TRBD2. CDR3 size: 15 residues. Trimming at V came to 9 bases and at J to 8 bases, leaving 9 bases not matched to a gene. The germline V gene has CDR1 SGHRS and CDR2 YFSETQ. The CDR3 loop reads CATGLAGGPMDEQFF. CDR3 DNA sequence: TGCGCCACAGGACTAGCGGGGGGGCCTATGGATGAGCAGTTCTTC.

The chain links TRBV10-3 to TRBJ1-1; maybe TRBD1 (6 bases). Trimming removed 0 bases at V and 4 bases at J, with 21 bases between. This CDR3 comprises 18 residues. The germline V gene has CDR1 ENHRY and CDR2 SYGVKD. Here the CDR3 DNA reads TGTGCCATCAGTGAGTCGATTGCCCACAGGGTGATTGGCACTGAAGCTTTCTTT. Residues: CAISESIAHRVIGTEAFF.

The V call is TRBV5-1, the J call TRBJ1-2; D perhaps matches TRBD1 (5 bases). CDR3 size: 14 residues. Germline V gene data show CDR1 as SGHRS and CDR2 as YFSETQ. The germline V and J ends were trimmed by 2 bases and 4 bases, with 12 bases remaining between them. The CDR3 is CASSFQAGGYGYTF. DNA for the CDR3: TGCGCCAGCAGCTTTCAGGCCGGGGGCTATGGCTACACCTTC.

This clone was seen more than once but under ten times. The chain employs TRBV5-4 and TRBJ2-3; the match to TRBD2 covers 9 bases. The CDR3 is 14 residues long. Per the germline V gene, CDR1 is SGHNT and CDR2 is YYREEE (reference sequence). The V gene end was trimmed by 4 bases and the J gene end by 5 bases; junction bases not matched to a gene: 5. In DNA form, the CDR3 reads TGTGCCAGCAGCGTGAGGCGGGGGGGAGATACGCAGTATTTT. Protein sequence: CASSVRRGGDTQYF.

This clone came up a few times. The CDR3 DNA follows: TGTGCCACCTACAGGGTGGGCACTGAAGCTTTCTTT. Its protein is CATYRVGTEAFF. The chain joins TRBV30 to TRBJ1-1; D may be TRBD1 (6 bases). Germline assignment: CDR1 GTSNPN and CDR2 SVGIG (reference sequence). V was trimmed by 8 bases and J by 4 bases, leaving 14 bases between them. CDR3 length: 12 amino acids.

This sequence joins TRBV27 and TRBJ1-3; perhaps TRBD1 as D (5 bases). Per the germline V gene, CDR1 is MNHEY and CDR2 is SMNVEV (reference sequence). Trimming took off 5 bases at V and 3 bases at J, with 14 bases between the two ends. The CDR3 covers 15 residues. CDR3 sequence: CASSPTGVIGNTIYF. The CDR3 region has the DNA TGTGCCAGCAGTCCCACAGGAGTGATTGGAAACACCATATATTTT.

The V and J genes are TRBV28 and TRBJ2-7, with D uncertain. CDR1 and CDR2 (germline): MDHEN, SYDVKM. V lost 3 bases to trimming and J lost 0 bases, with 9 bases between them. The length of the CDR3 is 14 residues. The CDR3 loop reads CASSFRGASYEQYF. The CDR3 DNA reads as TGTGCCAGCAGTTTTCGAGGTGCCTCCTACGAGCAGTACTTC.

The chain couples TRBV6-4 to TRBJ2-7; D may match TRBD1 or TRBD2 (5 bases each). CDR3 length: 18 residues. The V gene lost 3 bases and the J gene lost 2 bases, with 23 bases spanning the gap. Germline CDR1 reads MRHNA; CDR2 reads SNTAGT. CDR3 sequence (DNA): TGTGCCAGCAGTGATTCTTTTAGGAATTTACCGGGGCCCTACGAGCAGTACTTC. It encodes CASSDSFRNLPGPYEQYF.

The V call is TRBV9, the J call TRBJ2-7, with D uncertain. Trimming took 2 bases from V and 3 from J, leaving 9 bases between them. From germline, CDR1 is SGDLS and CDR2 YYNGEE. This CDR3 spans 13 amino acids. Here the CDR3 DNA reads TGTGCCAGCAGCGTCGGTAGCCACTACGAGCAGTACTTC. Amino acid sequence: CASSVGSHYEQYF.

This clone was seen a few times. The chain couples TRBV28 to TRBJ2-2; D gene unclear. Germline V gene data show CDR1 as MDHEN and CDR2 as SYDVKM. V was clipped by 5 bases and J by 6 bases, with 10 bases between them. The CDR3 contains 13 residues. CDR3 region: CASSTRRPGELFF. CDR3 nucleotides: TGTGCCAGCAGTACCCGACGACCCGGGGAGCTGTTTTTT.

This clone has more than one count but fewer than ten. V gene TRBV10-3 combines with J gene TRBJ1-1; D ambiguous. V was clipped by 0 bases and J by 1 base, with 15 bases between them. Germline CDR1 reads ENHRY; CDR2 reads SYGVKD. The CDR3 extends over 17 amino acids. The chain's CDR3 is CAISESMLPGKNTEAFF. CDR3 DNA: TGTGCCATCAGTGAGTCCATGCTACCGGGAAAGAACACTGAAGCTTTCTTT.

This clone was counted at least ten times. V is TRBV30 and J is TRBJ2-7, with 12 bases aligning to TRBD1. This CDR3 has 15 residues. Germline trimming cut 8 bases from V and 5 bases from J; bases unmatched to any gene: 13. Germline V CDR1 and CDR2: GTSNPN, SVGIG (reference sequence). The CDR3 DNA sequence: TGTGCCCGAACTTATCCGGGACAGGGGGCCCACGAGCAGTACTTC. Amino acids: CARTYPGQGAHEQYF.

The chain carries TRBV27 and TRBJ1-2; weak D call: TRBD1 (5 bases). Trimming shortened V by 5 bases and J by 7 bases, and 14 bases separated the two germline ends. The CDR3 has 13 amino acids. Germline loops: CDR1 MNHEY, CDR2 SMNVEV (reference sequence). The CDR3 DNA sequence: TGTGCCAGCAGTAACGGGGGGATTGGTGGCTACACCTTC. Translating gives CASSNGGIGGYTF.

The genes are TRBV7-2 and TRBJ2-7; 7 positions agree with TRBD1. The CDR3 is 15 amino acids. Germline V lookup: CDR1 SGHTA, CDR2 FQGNSA. The junction had 12 bases not matched to a gene; V was cut back by 5 bases and J by 5 bases. CDR3 protein: CASSKRDREWHEQYF. The CDR3 DNA is TGTGCCAGCAGCAAAAGAGACAGGGAATGGCACGAGCAGTACTTC.

The chain links TRBV18 to TRBJ1-4; a weak D match, TRBD1 (5 bases). V lost 1 base and J lost 12, with 12 bases in between. The germline V gene has CDR1 KGHSH and CDR2 LQKENI. The CDR3 consists of 13 residues. The CDR3: CASSPLGRGELFF. The CDR3 region has the DNA TGTGCCAGCTCACCACTGGGAAGGGGCGAACTGTTTTTT.

The CDR3 sequence is CASSLSGWGNTGELFF. CDR3 nucleotide sequence: TGCGCCAGCAGCTTGTCAGGGTGGGGGAACACCGGGGAGCTGTTTTTT. This sequence joins TRBV5-1 and TRBJ2-2; D might be TRBD1 (5 bases). Germline CDR1 SGHRS, CDR2 YFSETQ. The CDR3 contains 16 residues. Trimming took 1 base from V and 1 from J, leaving 11 bases between them.

J is TRBJ2-1 and V is TRBV9, with unresolved D. The CDR3 covers 15 residues. V was clipped by 0 bases and J by 0 bases, with 7 bases between them. Looked up from germline, CDR1 is SGDLS and CDR2 is YYNGEE. This CDR3 reads CASSVDVHSYNEQFF. CDR3 coding DNA: TGTGCCAGCAGCGTAGACGTGCACTCCTACAATGAGCAGTTCTTC.

The chain recombines TRBV29-1 with TRBJ2-7, with unresolved D. V was cut by 7 bases and J by 2 bases, with 12 bases left in between. The CDR3 extends over 12 amino acids. Germline V lookup: CDR1 SQVTM, CDR2 ANQGSEA. This chain's CDR3 is CSAGRPPYEQYF. The CDR3 coding sequence is TGCAGCGCCGGACGGCCTCCCTACGAGCAGTACTTC.

The chain uses TRBV30 and TRBJ2-7; D is unclear. V lost 3 bases and J lost 5, with 17 bases in between. CDR3 length: 14 amino acids. Germline V CDR1 and CDR2: GTSNPN, SVGIG (reference sequence). The CDR3 sequence is CAWSDKWQAHEQYF. As DNA, the CDR3 is TGTGCCTGGAGCGACAAGTGGCAGGCTCACGAGCAGTACTTC.

This sequence joins TRBV7-4 and TRBJ2-7, with 7 bases that match TRBD1. The CDR3 runs to 14 residues. Trimming took 1 base from V and 6 from J; bases not matched to a gene: 6. Germline V gene data show CDR1 as SGHVT and CDR2 as SQSDAQ. CDR3 loop: CASSLVQGRPEQYV. The DNA of the CDR3 is TGTGCCAGCAGCTTAGTACAGGGGCGTCCCGAGCAGTACGTC.

This clone was counted only a few times. The chain has TRBV6-6 and TRBJ2-5; 10 positions agree with TRBD2. Trimming at V came to 3 bases and at J to 4 bases, leaving 8 bases not matched to a gene. The CDR3 is made up of 16 amino acids. The germline V gene has CDR1 MNHNY and CDR2 SVGAGI (reference sequence). The chain's CDR3 is CASSYKAGGRSETQYF. CDR3 in DNA: TGTGCCAGCAGTTATAAAGCGGGGGGGCGGTCAGAGACCCAGTACTTC.

V usage is TRBV7-3 and J usage is TRBJ2-3; 9 bases match TRBD1. Germline-derived CDR1 and CDR2 are SGHTA and FQGTGA. V lost 6 bases to trimming and J lost 3 bases; unmatched junction nucleotides: 10. The length of the CDR3 is 16 residues. DNA of the CDR3: TGTGCCAGCAGTTATTTACCGGGACAGGGAACAGATACGCAGTATTTT. Its translation: CASSYLPGQGTDTQYF.

The chain recombines TRBV2 with TRBJ2-7, with D maybe TRBD1 (5 bases). The CDR3 sequence is 14 residues long. The V gene lost 1 base and the J gene lost 3 bases, with 10 bases spanning the gap. Per the germline V gene, CDR1 is SNHLY and CDR2 is FYNNEI. The CDR3 DNA is TGTGCCAGCAGTGAAGTACAGGTGAACTACGAGCAGTACTTC. Amino acid sequence: CASSEVQVNYEQYF.

Only one count was recorded for this clone. The germline gene is not matched at one end of the junction; a read error may be the cause. The chain joins TRBV6-5 to TRBJ1-2; 10 bases map to TRBD1. In germline, CDR1 is MNHEY, CDR2 SVGAGI. This CDR3 region has 13 residues. CDR3 amino acids: CAISEGQGRGYTF. CDR3 coding DNA: TGTGCCATCAGTGAGGGACAGGGGAGAGGCTACACCTTC.